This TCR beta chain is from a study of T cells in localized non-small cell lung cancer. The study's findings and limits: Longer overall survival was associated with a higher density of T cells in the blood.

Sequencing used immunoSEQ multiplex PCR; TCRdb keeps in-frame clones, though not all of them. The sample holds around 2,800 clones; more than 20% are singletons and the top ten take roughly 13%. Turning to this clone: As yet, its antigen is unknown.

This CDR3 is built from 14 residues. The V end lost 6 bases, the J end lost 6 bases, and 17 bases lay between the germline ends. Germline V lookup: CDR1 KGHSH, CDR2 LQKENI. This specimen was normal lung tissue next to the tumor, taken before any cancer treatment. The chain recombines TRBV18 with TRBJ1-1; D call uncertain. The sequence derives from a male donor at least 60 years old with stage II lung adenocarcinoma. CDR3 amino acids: CASSLVPLGAEAFF. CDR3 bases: TGTGCCAGCTCTCTCGTCCCTTTGGGCGCTGAAGCTTTCTTT.